Detailed here is one TCR beta chain. Its antigen is as yet unknown. Healthy donors supplied buffy coats, and the PBMC came from them. Preparation of the TCR beta libraries relied on UMI-labeled 5' RACE. Reanalyzing the 5' RACE reads, TCRdb keeps one entry per CDR3 protein, without DNA. This sample contains roughly 7,700 distinct CDR3 sequences. The sample comes from a study of human CD8 memory T cell subsets. Study-wide results and caveats: Estimates that used Chao1 suggested higher diversity in stem-like memory T cells than in precursor exhausted T cells. There was only minimal overlap between the repertoires of stem-like memory and precursor exhausted T cells.

The CDR3 is made up of 13 amino acids. Germline V gives CDR1 MNHEY, CDR2 SMNVEV (reference sequence). The sequenced sample was CD8+ T cells from PBMCs. The sequence was collected from a human donor in good health. The chain carries TRBV27 and TRBJ1-2. The CDR3: CASSGGGGYGYTF.